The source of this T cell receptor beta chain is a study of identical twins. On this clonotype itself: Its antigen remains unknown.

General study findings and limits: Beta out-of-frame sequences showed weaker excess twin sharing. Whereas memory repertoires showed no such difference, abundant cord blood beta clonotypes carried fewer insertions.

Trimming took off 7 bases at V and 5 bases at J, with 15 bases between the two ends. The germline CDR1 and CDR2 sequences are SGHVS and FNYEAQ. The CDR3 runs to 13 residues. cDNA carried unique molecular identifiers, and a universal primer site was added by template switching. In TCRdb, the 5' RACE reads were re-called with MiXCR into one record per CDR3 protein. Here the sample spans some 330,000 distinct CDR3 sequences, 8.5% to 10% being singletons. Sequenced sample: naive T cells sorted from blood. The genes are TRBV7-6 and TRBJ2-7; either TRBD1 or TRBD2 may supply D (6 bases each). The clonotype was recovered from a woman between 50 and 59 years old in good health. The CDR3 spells CASTRGGLDEQYF. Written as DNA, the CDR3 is TGTGCCAGCACCCGAGGGGGGCTAGACGAGCAGTACTTC.